A single sample is the source of the 17 T cell receptor beta chains below, sequenced in a study of T-cell reconstitution after alpha-beta-depleted transplantation in children (dated by TCRdb to the mid-2010s). Library preparation employed PCR. Sequencer: Illumina HiSeq 2500. TCR library preparation used molecular barcoding, with unique molecular identifiers applied to normalize quantification of the TCRbeta repertoire. TCRdb redid the processing of the public reads, applying fastp at Q25 and MiXCR, and retained in-frame beta chains. Rows with one shared CDR3 protein collapse into an entry with the most common genes and DNA. A total of a few hundred thousand distinct CDR3 sequences appear in this sample, 27% of them only once. Jointly, the top ten make up 30% to 40% of the sample. Explained via the paper, the treatment or condition label denotes: allogeneic hematopoietic cell transplantation with graft depleted of TCRalphabeta T cells and CD19 B cells.

The sequencing here drew on PBMCs, taken before TCRalphabeta/CD19-depleted stem cell transplant. The source of these receptors is a boy in the first two years of life with Wiskott-Aldrich syndrome, due to receive a stem cell transplant.

This clonotype was seen a single time. The rearrangement uses TRBV12-3 or TRBV12-4 and TRBJ2-6, with D perhaps matching TRBD1 (6 bases). The CDR3 loop spans 14 amino acids. V lost 4 bases and J 3 bases, leaving 7 bases between the germline ends. CDR3 region: CASSSGVGANVLTF. DNA for the CDR3: TGTGCCAGCAGTTCAGGGGTTGGGGCCAACGTCCTGACTTTC.

This clonotype was observed a handful of times. The rearrangement links TRBV6-1 to TRBJ2-3; 10 bases are a match to TRBD1. The CDR3 runs to 14 residues. Germline V CDR1 and CDR2: MNHNS, SASEGT. V lost 4 bases, J lost 5 bases, and 3 bases stayed unmatched. In DNA, the CDR3 is TGTGCCAGCAGTGTGGACAGGGGGGTAGATACGCAGTATTTT. It codes for CASSVDRGVDTQYF.

The rearrangement links TRBV12-3 or TRBV12-4 to TRBJ1-2; D might be TRBD1 (6 bases). V dropped 6 bases and J dropped 4 bases, with 18 bases sitting between them. The CDR3 loop spans 15 amino acids. CDR3 coding DNA: TGTGCCAGCAGCCTTAGAGCGACAGGCGTCTATGGCTACACCTTC. The encoded protein is CASSLRATGVYGYTF.

The V gene is TRBV27, the J gene TRBJ1-6; 9 bases line up with TRBD1. V was clipped by 5 bases and J by 7 bases; unmatched bases: 9. CDR3 length: 16 residues. In germline, CDR1 is MNHEY, CDR2 SMNVEV (reference sequence). This CDR3 reads CASSVTGTGRNSPLHF. The CDR3 DNA is TGTGCCAGCAGTGTAACCGGGACAGGGAGAAATTCACCCCTCCACTTT.

The rearrangement joins TRBV5-1 to TRBJ2-1, with TRBD1 identical over 7 bases. The CDR3 spans 15 residues. The junction had 11 bases not matched to a gene; V was cut back by 3 bases and J by 8 bases. Per the germline V gene, CDR1 is SGHRS and CDR2 is YFSETQ. The CDR3 region is CASSSLGSQGDEQFF. Written as DNA, the CDR3 is TGCGCCAGCAGCTCTCTTGGGTCCCAGGGGGATGAGCAGTTCTTC.

The J gene is TRBJ1-5, the V gene TRBV15; D remains ambiguous. CDR3 length: 16 amino acids. V lost 0 bases and J lost 3, with 12 bases in between. Germline V gene data show CDR1 as LNHNV and CDR2 as YYDKDF (reference sequence). CDR3 region: CATSRDPTVPNQPQHF. The DNA of the CDR3 is TGTGCCACCAGCAGAGATCCAACAGTCCCCAATCAGCCCCAGCATTTT.

The chain is built from TRBV28 and TRBJ2-1; no firm D call. Trimming took 2 bases from V and 2 from J, leaving 16 bases between them. The CDR3 sequence is 17 residues long. CDR1 MDHEN and CDR2 SYDVKM come from the germline V gene. This CDR3 reads CASSLGAVGRPYNEQFF. The CDR3 nucleotides read TGTGCCAGCAGTTTAGGTGCGGTTGGGCGGCCCTACAATGAGCAGTTCTTC.

This chain joins TRBV7-3 and TRBJ2-2, with 9 nucleotides matching TRBD2. The CDR3 has 16 residues. Germline CDR1 reads SGHTA; CDR2 reads FQGTGA. V shed 3 bases, J shed 1 base, and the junction held 3 bases outside the gene matches. DNA for the CDR3: TGTGCCAGCAGCTTTTATAGCGGGGGGAACACCGGGGAGCTGTTTTTT. This sequence encodes CASSFYSGGNTGELFF. The complete variable domain, with remaining parts taken from reference TRBV7-3 and TRBJ2-2, reads GAGVSQTPSNKVTEKGKYVELRCDPISGHTALYWYRQSLGQGPEFLIYFQGTGAADDSGLPNDRFFAVRPEGSVSTLKIQRTERGDSAVYLCASSFYSGGNTGELFFGEGSRLTVL.

In this sample, this clonotype turned up a few times. The V and J genes are TRBV12-3 or TRBV12-4 and TRBJ2-1, with TRBD2 identical over 7 bases. The CDR3 contains 13 residues. V was pared by 4 bases and J by 6 bases, with 3 bases of the junction left unmatched. CDR3 residues: CASSYGGSNEQFF. Written as DNA, the CDR3 is TGTGCCAGCAGTTATGGCGGGAGCAATGAGCAGTTCTTC.

The chain has TRBV7-6 and TRBJ2-7; D tentatively reads TRBD1 or TRBD2 (5 bases each). This CDR3 is built from 15 residues. Germline CDR1 is SGHVS and CDR2 is FNYEAQ. Trimming removed 1 base from V and 6 bases from J, with 16 bases in between. CDR3 loop: CASSLGRGRASEQYF. Written as DNA, the CDR3 is TGTGCCAGCAGCTTAGGTCGGGGCCGGGCAAGCGAGCAGTACTTC.

This clonotype was counted only a few times. The chain links TRBV4-1 to TRBJ2-1; maybe TRBD1 (6 bases). CDR3 length equals 14 residues. Trimming took 4 bases from V and 6 from J, leaving 13 bases between them. Germline assignment: CDR1 MGHRA and CDR2 YSYEKL. CDR3 sequence: CASSPIQGPNEQFF. CDR3 sequence (DNA): TGCGCCAGCAGCCCCATACAGGGTCCCAATGAGCAGTTCTTC.

A few counts support this clonotype. The V gene is TRBV6-1, the J gene TRBJ1-5; the match to TRBD1 covers 7 bases. The CDR3 loop spans 16 amino acids. Per the germline V gene, CDR1 is MNHNS and CDR2 is SASEGT. V gave up 4 bases and J gave up 3 bases; unmatched junction bases: 9. CDR3 residues: CASSGVTGRTNQPQHF. The DNA of the CDR3 is TGTGCCAGCAGTGGTGTGACAGGGAGAACCAATCAGCCCCAGCATTTT.

There are a few counts of this clonotype. The chain is built from TRBV29-1 and TRBJ2-7, with D possibly matching TRBD1 (5 bases). Germline V gene data show CDR1 as SQVTM and CDR2 as ANQGSEA. V shed 4 bases and J shed 3 bases, with 7 bases lying between them. The CDR3 is 11 amino acids. The chain's CDR3 is CSVGQLYEQYF. DNA of the CDR3: TGCAGCGTTGGACAGCTCTACGAGCAGTACTTC.

The V gene is TRBV6-2 or TRBV6-3, the J gene TRBJ2-1, with 9 bases fitting TRBD1. The V and J ends lost 0 bases and 0 bases, in that order; junction bases with no gene match: 12. CDR3 length: 20 amino acids. Per germline, CDR1 MNHEY and CDR2 SVGEGT. Written as DNA, the CDR3 is TGTGCCAGCAGTTACTCGCCCGGGACAGGGAGGAGCCGCTCCTACAATGAGCAGTTCTTC. This translates into CASSYSPGTGRSRSYNEQFF.

A single count supports this clonotype. The gene calls are TRBV4-1 and TRBJ2-1, with D possibly being TRBD1 or TRBD2 (5 bases each). Germline V gene sequence: CDR1 MGHRA, CDR2 YSYEKL. The CDR3 loop spans 16 amino acids. The V end lost 1 base, the J end lost 2 bases, and 12 bases lay between the germline ends. The CDR3 sequence is CASSQGVGAAYNEQFF. The CDR3 DNA reads TGCGCCAGCAGCCAAGGGGTCGGGGCTGCCTACAATGAGCAGTTCTTC.

This clonotype was observed a few times. J is TRBJ2-1 and V is TRBV7-9; TRBD2 agrees at 9 bases. The CDR3 is made up of 16 amino acids. Per germline, CDR1 SEHNR and CDR2 FQNEAQ (reference sequence). The J segment lost 6 bases and the V segment lost 6 bases, leaving 12 bases of the junction unmatched. This chain's CDR3 is CASSPIWGLAANEQFF. Here the CDR3 DNA reads TGTGCCAGCAGTCCGATCTGGGGACTAGCTGCCAATGAGCAGTTCTTC.

This clonotype showed up many times. The V and J genes are TRBV7-9 and TRBJ2-1; D is undetermined. The germline V and J ends were trimmed by 1 base and 7 bases, with 8 bases remaining between them. The CDR3 totals 13 residues. Germline CDR1 SEHNR, CDR2 FQNEAQ (reference sequence). The DNA of the CDR3 is TGTGCCAGCAGCTTAGATGGAAGTAATGAGCAGTTCTTC. The encoded protein is CASSLDGSNEQFF.